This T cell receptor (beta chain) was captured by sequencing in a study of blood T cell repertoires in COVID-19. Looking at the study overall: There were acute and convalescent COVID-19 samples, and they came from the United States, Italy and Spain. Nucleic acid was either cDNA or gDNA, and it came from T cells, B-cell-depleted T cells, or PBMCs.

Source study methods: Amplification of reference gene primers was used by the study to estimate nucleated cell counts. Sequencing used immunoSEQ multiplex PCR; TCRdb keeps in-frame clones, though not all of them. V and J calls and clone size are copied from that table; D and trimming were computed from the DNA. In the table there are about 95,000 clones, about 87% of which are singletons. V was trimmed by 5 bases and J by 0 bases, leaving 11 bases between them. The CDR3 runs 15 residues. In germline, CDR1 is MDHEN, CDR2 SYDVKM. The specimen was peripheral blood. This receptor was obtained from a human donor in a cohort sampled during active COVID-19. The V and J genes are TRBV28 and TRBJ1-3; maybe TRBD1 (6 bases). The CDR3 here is CASSGGPISGNTIYF. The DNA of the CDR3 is TGTGCCAGCAGTGGGGGCCCAATCTCTGGAAACACCATATATTTT.